One T cell receptor beta chain is described in this entry. Source study methods: How many nucleated cells were present was estimated from reference gene primer amplification. TCRdb's table, derived via immunoSEQ multiplex PCR, lists solely in-frame clones and lacks some. That table gives V, J and clone size, and the DNA gave D and trimming. The sample includes 150,000 to 200,000 clones, 80% seen only once; the top ten take about 3.4%. V was pared by 2 bases and J by 5 bases, with 4 bases of the junction left unmatched. Germline assignment: CDR1 SQVTM and CDR2 ANQGSEA. This CDR3 spans 13 amino acids. The entry originates in a study of blood T cell repertoires in COVID-19. Study-level background: Specimens from acute and convalescent COVID-19 originated in the United States, Italy and Spain. Sources were T cells, B-cell-depleted T cells, or PBMCs; the material itself was cDNA or gDNA.

Two negative PCRs, clearance, or symptom resolution had been documented for recovered Cohort 3 donors. This clonotype originated in a woman aged 60-75 years who had recovered from COVID-19. The rearrangement uses TRBV29-1 and TRBJ1-2; TRBD1 aligns across 8 bases. The sample taken for sequencing was PBMCs or T cells enriched from blood (not recorded which). The CDR3 region has the DNA TGCAGCGTTGAAATGACAGGGGAATATGGCTACACCTTC. Protein product: CSVEMTGEYGYTF.